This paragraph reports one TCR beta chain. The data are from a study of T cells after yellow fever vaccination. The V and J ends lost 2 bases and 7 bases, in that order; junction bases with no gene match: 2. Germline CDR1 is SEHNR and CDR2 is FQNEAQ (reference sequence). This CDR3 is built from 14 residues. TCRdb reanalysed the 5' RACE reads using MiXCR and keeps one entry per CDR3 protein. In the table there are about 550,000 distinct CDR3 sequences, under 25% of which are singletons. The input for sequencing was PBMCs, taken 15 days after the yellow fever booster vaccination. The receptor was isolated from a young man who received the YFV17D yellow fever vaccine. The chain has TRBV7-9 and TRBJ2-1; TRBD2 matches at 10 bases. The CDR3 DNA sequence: TGTGCCAGCAGCTTACGAGCGGGGGGGAATGAGCAGTTCTTC. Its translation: CASSLRAGGNEQFF.